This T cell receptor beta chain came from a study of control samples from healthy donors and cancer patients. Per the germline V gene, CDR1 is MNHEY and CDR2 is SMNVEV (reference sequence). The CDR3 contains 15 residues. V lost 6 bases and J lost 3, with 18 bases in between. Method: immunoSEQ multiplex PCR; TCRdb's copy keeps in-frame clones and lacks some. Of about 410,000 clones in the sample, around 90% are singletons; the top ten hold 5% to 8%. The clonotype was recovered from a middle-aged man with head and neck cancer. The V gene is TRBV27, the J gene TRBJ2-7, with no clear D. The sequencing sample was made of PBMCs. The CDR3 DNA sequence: TGTGCCAGCAGAACCCGCCCGGATAGCATCTACGAGCAGTACTTC. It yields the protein CASRTRPDSIYEQYF.